These T cell receptor beta chains were read from a single sample in a study of blood T cell repertoires in COVID-19. The method was immunoSEQ multiplex PCR; TCRdb's version includes in-frame clones alone and lacks a portion of them. The table has roughly 210,000 clones, around 87% seen once. The sequenced sample was PBMCs or T cells enriched from blood (not recorded which). The receptors originated from a man aged 25 to 40 in a cohort exposed to, infected with or recovered from COVID-19 (not recorded which). The CDR3 runs from the conserved cysteine through the conserved F or W. D genes are given only for firm matches.

>16|TRBJ2-5|NA|TRBV6-5
CASSLSVMGAAKTQYF
>15|TRBJ1-1|NA|TRBV27
CASSDEGRRNTEAFF
>15|TRBJ1-5|TRBD1|TRBV5-1
CASSYGQDSNQPQHF
>14|TRBJ2-7|NA|TRBV5-1
CASSPGGISYEQYF
>16|TRBJ2-1|NA|TRBV9
CASSLLRDFPDNEQFF
>23|TRBJ2-3|TRBD2|TRBV28
CASSLSSFTSTSGISLVGDTQYF
>17|TRBJ1-2|TRBD1|TRBV7-9
CASSLGQPAQTIYGYTF
>11|TRBJ1-5|NA|TRBV28
CASSPNQPQHF
>15|TRBJ2-7|NA|TRBV6-5
CASRGLAAAYYEQYF
>14|TRBJ1-5|NA|TRBV9
CASSVSGGNQPQHF
>15|TRBJ1-1|NA|TRBV7-3
CASSLLRVRGTEAFF
>13|TRBJ2-7|NA|TRBV12-3/TRBV12-4
CASSFTSSYEQYF
>19|TRBJ2-1|NA|TRBV6-2/TRBV6-3
CASSYSFPVVIPQGEEQFF
>13|TRBJ2-1|TRBD2|TRBV5-4
CASLSSGRNEQFF
>16|TRBJ2-7|NA|TRBV19
CASSIVGGASGYEQYF
>11|TRBJ2-1|NA|TRBV12-3/TRBV12-4
CASSPRNEQFF
>12|TRBJ2-1|NA|TRBV19
CASSVYYNEQFF
>14|TRBJ1-5|TRBD1|TRBV28
CASSSGTGNQPQHF
>16|TRBJ2-5|TRBD1|TRBV4-1
CASSHGQGALSETQYF
>16|TRBJ2-5|TRBD1|TRBV5-3
CARSLGTRQGGETQYF
>14|TRBJ1-1|NA|TRBV5-1
CASSLSGYGTEAFF
>19|TRBJ2-1|NA|TRBV5-1
CASSWGTGKTSGTLNEQFF
>13|TRBJ2-7|NA|TRBV5-1
CASSYLGAYEQYF
>14|TRBJ2-2|NA|TRBV9
CASSAWRDTGELFF
>14|TRBJ2-1|NA|TRBV7-2
CASSLYPPPREQFF
>13|TRBJ2-2|NA|TRBV20-1
CSASSAGTGELFF
>18|TRBJ1-1|TRBD1|TRBV15
CATSRDRMGQGGNTEAFF
>13|TRBJ1-4|NA|TRBV10-3
CAISDTGNEKLFF
>15|TRBJ2-7|TRBD1|TRBV5-6
CASSPTGLNPYEQYF
>13|TRBJ1-1|NA|TRBV5-4
CASSSVMNTEAFF
>14|TRBJ2-2|TRBD1|TRBV19
CASSYRGATGELFF
>12|TRBJ2-5|NA|TRBV5-4
CASSFAAETQYF
>16|TRBJ2-1|NA|TRBV14
CASSQEDTYSYNEQFF
>12|TRBJ1-5|NA|TRBV6-5
CASSYGQGPQHF
>17|TRBJ2-1|TRBD2|TRBV7-2
CASSSASGNPTYNEQFF
>14|TRBJ2-1|NA|TRBV25-1
CASSGGEWRDEQFF
>16|TRBJ1-1|NA|TRBV11-3
CASSLGGWVENTEAFF
>14|TRBJ2-7|TRBD1|TRBV27
CASSWTGGGYEQYF
>12|TRBJ2-3|NA|TRBV12-3/TRBV12-4
CASIAPEGTQYF
>13|TRBJ2-7|NA|TRBV27
CASSLDRTYEQYF
>14|TRBJ1-4|TRBD1|TRBV6-2/TRBV6-3
CASSGDRATEKLFF
>12|TRBJ1-1|TRBD1|TRBV19
CASSRDRGEAFF
>17|TRBJ2-6|TRBD2|TRBV5-3
CARSGTSGVSGANVLTF
>16|TRBJ1-1|NA|TRBV21-1
CASSTGGTGPNTEAFF
>15|TRBJ2-5|TRBD2|TRBV10-2
CASSSGRGRLETQYF